This note documents a single T cell receptor beta chain sequence. Its target is unknown. This sample is part of a study of T cell responses to AZD1222 COVID-19 vaccine. The method was immunoSEQ multiplex PCR; TCRdb's version includes in-frame clones alone and lacks a portion of them. Among around 160,000 clones listed, around 94% were seen once. Overall study results and limits: Mostly white British, mostly female donors; authors suggested clonal diversity may be underestimated.

The CDR3 consists of 13 residues. Between the trimmed V and J ends, which lost 6 bases and 4 bases, there was a span of 10 bases. The sequences come from peripheral blood, collected on day 0 of AZD1222 vaccination. The sequence came from an adult in good health. The J gene is TRBJ2-1, the V gene TRBV12-3 or TRBV12-4; D uncertain. The CDR3 reads CASRTGPYNEQFF. Here the CDR3 DNA reads TGTGCCAGCAGGACCGGGCCGTACAATGAGCAGTTCTTC.